This T cell receptor beta chain originates from a study of T cell responses to AZD1222 COVID-19 vaccine. Sequenced by immunoSEQ multiplex PCR; TCRdb stores in-frame clones only, minus some. The repertoire holds approximately 56,000 clones, with roughly 85% as singletons. The germline V gene has CDR1 SGHRS and CDR2 YFSETQ. This CDR3 comprises 13 residues. Trimming left V 0 bases short and J 0 bases short, with 3 bases between. The source of this sequence is an adult in good health. The chain is built from TRBV5-1 and TRBJ1-1; D not certain. The sequences come from peripheral blood, collected on day 0 of AZD1222 vaccination. Written as DNA, the CDR3 is TGCGCCAGCAGCTTGGGGGTGAACACTGAAGCTTTCTTT. Its protein is CASSLGVNTEAFF.